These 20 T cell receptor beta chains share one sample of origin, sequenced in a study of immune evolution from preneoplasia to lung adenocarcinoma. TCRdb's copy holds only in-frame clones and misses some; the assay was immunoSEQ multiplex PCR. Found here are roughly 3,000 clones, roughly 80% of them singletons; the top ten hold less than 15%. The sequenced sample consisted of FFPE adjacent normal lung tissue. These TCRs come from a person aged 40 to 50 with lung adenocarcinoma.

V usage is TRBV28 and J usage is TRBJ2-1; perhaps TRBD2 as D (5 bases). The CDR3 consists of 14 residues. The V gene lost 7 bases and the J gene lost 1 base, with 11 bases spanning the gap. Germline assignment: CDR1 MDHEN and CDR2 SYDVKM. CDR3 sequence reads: CASMRVGSYNEQFF. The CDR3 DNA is TGTGCCAGCATGCGGGTAGGGTCCTACAATGAGCAGTTCTTC.

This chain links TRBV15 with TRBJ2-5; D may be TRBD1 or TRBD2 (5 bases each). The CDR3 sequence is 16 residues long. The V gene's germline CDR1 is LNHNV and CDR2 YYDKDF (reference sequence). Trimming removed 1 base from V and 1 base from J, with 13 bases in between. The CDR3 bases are TGTGCCACCAGCAGAGGTACGGGACCTAGCCAAGAGACCCAGTACTTC. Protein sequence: CATSRGTGPSQETQYF.

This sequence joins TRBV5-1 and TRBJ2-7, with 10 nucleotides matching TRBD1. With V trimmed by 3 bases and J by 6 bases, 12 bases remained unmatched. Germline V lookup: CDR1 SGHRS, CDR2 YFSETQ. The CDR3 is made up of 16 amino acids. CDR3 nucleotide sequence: TGCGCCAGCAGCTCCGGGACAGGGGTTTCGAGAGGCGAGCAGTACTTC. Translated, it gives CASSSGTGVSRGEQYF.

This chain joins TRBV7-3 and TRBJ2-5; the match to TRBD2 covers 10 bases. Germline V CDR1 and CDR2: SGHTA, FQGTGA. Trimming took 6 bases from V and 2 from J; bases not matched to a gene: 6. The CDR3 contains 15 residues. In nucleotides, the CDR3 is TGTGCCAGCAGTCCAGCGGGGGGGAGACAAGAGACCCAGTACTTC. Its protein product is CASSPAGGRQETQYF.

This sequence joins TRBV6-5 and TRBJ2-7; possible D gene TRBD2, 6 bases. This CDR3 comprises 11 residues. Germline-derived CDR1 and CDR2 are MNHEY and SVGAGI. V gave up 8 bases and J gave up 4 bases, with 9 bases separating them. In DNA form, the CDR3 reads TGTGCCAGCTTTGGAGGGTACGAGCAGTACTTC. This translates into CASFGGYEQYF.

DNA of the CDR3: TGTGCCAGCAGCCGGACTGACGGGAGGAGAGGGACCCAGTACTTC. This gives the protein CASSRTDGRRGTQYF. V gene TRBV7-2 combines with J gene TRBJ2-5; 7 nucleotides agree with TRBD2. Germline CDR1 SGHTA, CDR2 FQGNSA. This CDR3 has 15 amino acids. V was pared by 5 bases and J by 7 bases, with 13 bases of the junction left unmatched.

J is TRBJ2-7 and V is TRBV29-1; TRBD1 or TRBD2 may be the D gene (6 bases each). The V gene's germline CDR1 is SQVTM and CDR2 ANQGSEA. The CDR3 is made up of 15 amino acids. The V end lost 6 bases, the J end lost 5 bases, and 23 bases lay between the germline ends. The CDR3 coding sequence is TGCAGCGTCCAAAGGTCCGGGGGCTTTCAGAACGAGCAGTACTTC. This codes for CSVQRSGGFQNEQYF.

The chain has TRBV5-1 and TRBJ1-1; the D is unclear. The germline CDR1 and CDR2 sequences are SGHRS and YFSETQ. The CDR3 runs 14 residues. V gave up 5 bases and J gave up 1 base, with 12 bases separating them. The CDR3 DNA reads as TGCGCCAGCAGACGAGAGGACCCGAACACTGAAGCTTTCTTT. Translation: CASRREDPNTEAFF.

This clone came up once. The CDR3 DNA follows: TGTGCCAGCTCCTGGGACAGCACAGATACGCAGTATTTT. It yields the protein CASSWDSTDTQYF. V and J are TRBV18 and TRBJ2-3; either TRBD1 or TRBD2 may supply D (5 bases each). CDR1 is KGHSH, CDR2 LQKENI, per germline. V dropped 6 bases and J dropped 0 bases, with 7 bases sitting between them. This CDR3 is 13 amino acids long.

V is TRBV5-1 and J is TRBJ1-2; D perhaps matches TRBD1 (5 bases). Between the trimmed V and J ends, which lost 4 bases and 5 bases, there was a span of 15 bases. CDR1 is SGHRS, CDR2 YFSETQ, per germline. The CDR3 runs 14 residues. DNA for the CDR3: TGCGCCAGCAGCCCCTCCTGGGGGAGTTATGGCTACACCTTC. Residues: CASSPSWGSYGYTF.

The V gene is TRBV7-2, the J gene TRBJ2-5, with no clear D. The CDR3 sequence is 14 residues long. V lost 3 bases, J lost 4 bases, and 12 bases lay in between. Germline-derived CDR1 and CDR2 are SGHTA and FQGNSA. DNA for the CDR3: TGTGCCAGCAGCTTTTATTTGGATTCAGAGACCCAGTACTTC. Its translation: CASSFYLDSETQYF.

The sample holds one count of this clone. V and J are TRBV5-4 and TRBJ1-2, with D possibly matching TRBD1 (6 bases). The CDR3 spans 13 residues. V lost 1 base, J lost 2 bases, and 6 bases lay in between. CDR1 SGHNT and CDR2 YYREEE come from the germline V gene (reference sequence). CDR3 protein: CASSLRGNYGYTF. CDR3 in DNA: TGTGCCAGCAGCTTGAGGGGGAACTATGGCTACACCTTC.

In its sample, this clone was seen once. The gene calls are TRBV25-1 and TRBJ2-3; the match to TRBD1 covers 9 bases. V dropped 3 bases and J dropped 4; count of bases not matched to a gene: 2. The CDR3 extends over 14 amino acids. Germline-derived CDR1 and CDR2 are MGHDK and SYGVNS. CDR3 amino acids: CASSETGGADTQYF. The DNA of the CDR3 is TGTGCCAGCAGTGAGACAGGGGGAGCAGATACGCAGTATTTT.

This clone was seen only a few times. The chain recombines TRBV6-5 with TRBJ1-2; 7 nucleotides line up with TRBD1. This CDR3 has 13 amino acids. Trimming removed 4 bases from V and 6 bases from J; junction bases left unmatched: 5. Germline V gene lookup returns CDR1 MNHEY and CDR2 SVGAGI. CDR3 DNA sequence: TGTGCCAGCAGTTCAGGGGGGGCAGATGGCTACACCTTC. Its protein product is CASSSGGADGYTF.

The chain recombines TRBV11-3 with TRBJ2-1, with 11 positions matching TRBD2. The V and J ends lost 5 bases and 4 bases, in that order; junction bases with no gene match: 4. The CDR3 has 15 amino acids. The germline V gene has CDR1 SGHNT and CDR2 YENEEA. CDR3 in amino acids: CASSGGLAEYNEQFF. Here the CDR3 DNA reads TGTGCCAGCAGCGGGGGACTAGCGGAATACAATGAGCAGTTCTTC.

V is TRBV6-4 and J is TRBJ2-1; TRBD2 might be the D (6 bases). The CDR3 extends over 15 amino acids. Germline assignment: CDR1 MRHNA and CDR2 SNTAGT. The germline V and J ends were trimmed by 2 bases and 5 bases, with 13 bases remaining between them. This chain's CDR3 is CASSDGSGSNNEQFF. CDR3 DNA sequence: TGTGCCAGCAGTGACGGTAGCGGTTCAAACAATGAGCAGTTCTTC.

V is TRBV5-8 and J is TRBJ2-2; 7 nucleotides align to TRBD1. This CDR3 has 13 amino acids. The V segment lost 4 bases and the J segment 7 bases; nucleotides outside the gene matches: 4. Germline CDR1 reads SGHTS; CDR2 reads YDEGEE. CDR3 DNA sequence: TGTGCCAGCAGCACGGGACAGTTCGGGGAGCTGTTTTTT. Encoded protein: CASSTGQFGELFF.

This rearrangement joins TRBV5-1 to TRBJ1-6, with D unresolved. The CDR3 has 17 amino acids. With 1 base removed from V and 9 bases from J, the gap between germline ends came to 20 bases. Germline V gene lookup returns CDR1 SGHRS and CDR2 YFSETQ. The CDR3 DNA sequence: TGCGCCAGCAGCTTGCAAGTTGATTTTCCCGGTGGTTCACCCCTCCACTTT. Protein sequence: CASSLQVDFPGGSPLHF.

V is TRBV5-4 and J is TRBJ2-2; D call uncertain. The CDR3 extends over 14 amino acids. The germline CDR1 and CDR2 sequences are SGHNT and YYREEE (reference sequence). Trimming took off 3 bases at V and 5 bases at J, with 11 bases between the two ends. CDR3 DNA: TGTGCCAGCAGCTCCTACGGACCGACCGGGGAGCTGTTTTTT. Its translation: CASSSYGPTGELFF.

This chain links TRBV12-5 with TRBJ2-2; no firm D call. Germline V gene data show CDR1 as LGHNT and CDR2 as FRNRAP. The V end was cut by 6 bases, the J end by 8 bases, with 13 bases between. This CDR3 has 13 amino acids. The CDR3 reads CASGRVTAGELFF. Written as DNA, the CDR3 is TGTGCTAGTGGAAGAGTAACTGCGGGGGAGCTGTTTTTT.